This is a list of T cell receptor beta chains from one sample in a study of T cell responses to AZD1222 COVID-19 vaccine. Libraries were prepared by immunoSEQ multiplex PCR; TCRdb keeps only in-frame clonotypes and omits some of them. The table has 170,000 or so clones, 75% to 90% seen once. The specimen comprised peripheral blood, sampled on day 0 of AZD1222 vaccination. The receptors were gathered from an adult in good health. The CDR3 runs from the conserved cysteine through the conserved F or W. Each record gives: J gene, D gene, V gene, CDR3 protein. D genes are given only for firm matches.

j_call: TRBJ2-4
d_call: -
v_call: TRBV20-1
cdr3_aa: CSARDRDRGYF

j_call: TRBJ2-7
d_call: TRBD2
v_call: TRBV19
cdr3_aa: CASSRAGGREQYF

j_call: TRBJ2-7
d_call: TRBD1
v_call: TRBV18
cdr3_aa: CASSPGDRSSYEQYF

j_call: TRBJ2-6
d_call: TRBD1
v_call: TRBV29-1
cdr3_aa: CSTWTGASSGANVLTF

j_call: TRBJ2-7
d_call: -
v_call: TRBV28
cdr3_aa: CASSYPPAGYEQYF

j_call: TRBJ2-2
d_call: TRBD2
v_call: TRBV28
cdr3_aa: CIAGSNTGELFF

j_call: TRBJ2-2
d_call: TRBD2
v_call: TRBV3-1/TRBV3-2
cdr3_aa: CASSWTSGRASTGELFF

j_call: TRBJ1-3
d_call: TRBD1
v_call: TRBV30
cdr3_aa: CAWSLNSGGRRNTIYF

j_call: TRBJ2-1
d_call: -
v_call: TRBV29-1
cdr3_aa: CSAATGSYNEQFF

j_call: TRBJ1-2
d_call: -
v_call: TRBV4-1
cdr3_aa: CASTPTGLGGYTF

j_call: TRBJ1-1
d_call: -
v_call: TRBV9
cdr3_aa: CASSRGGVGEAFF

j_call: TRBJ1-5
d_call: -
v_call: TRBV9
cdr3_aa: CASSDGEGGNQPQHF

j_call: TRBJ2-2
d_call: TRBD2
v_call: TRBV5-1
cdr3_aa: CASSLGAGTGELFF

j_call: TRBJ2-2
d_call: TRBD1
v_call: TRBV28
cdr3_aa: CAGQGSTGELFF

j_call: TRBJ1-1
d_call: -
v_call: TRBV30
cdr3_aa: CAFSLSMNTEAFF

j_call: TRBJ1-1
d_call: -
v_call: TRBV7-3
cdr3_aa: CASSLQGWTEAFF

j_call: TRBJ1-2
d_call: -
v_call: TRBV18
cdr3_aa: CASSSRPEEGGYTF

j_call: TRBJ1-5
d_call: TRBD1
v_call: TRBV30
cdr3_aa: CAWALTGVGNQPQHF

j_call: TRBJ2-7
d_call: TRBD2
v_call: TRBV6-5
cdr3_aa: CATRSGRAGEQYF

j_call: TRBJ2-5
d_call: -
v_call: TRBV29-1
cdr3_aa: CSVFMGETQYF

j_call: TRBJ2-1
d_call: -
v_call: TRBV21-1
cdr3_aa: CASSKRKTSGRWHEQFF

j_call: TRBJ2-7
d_call: -
v_call: TRBV7-2
cdr3_aa: CASSRYSYEQYF

j_call: TRBJ1-2
d_call: -
v_call: TRBV7-3
cdr3_aa: CASSYGRNYGYTF

j_call: TRBJ2-5
d_call: TRBD2
v_call: TRBV2
cdr3_aa: CASIRDYQETQYF

j_call: TRBJ2-2
d_call: -
v_call: TRBV27
cdr3_aa: CASSSLWGLGGELFF

j_call: TRBJ1-1
d_call: -
v_call: TRBV6-5
cdr3_aa: CASGQTPKNTEAFF

j_call: TRBJ1-1
d_call: -
v_call: TRBV19
cdr3_aa: CASSIGSVDTEAFF

j_call: TRBJ2-3
d_call: TRBD2
v_call: TRBV18
cdr3_aa: CASSPLQREADTQYF

j_call: TRBJ1-1
d_call: -
v_call: TRBV5-1
cdr3_aa: CASSLGHPNTEAFF

j_call: TRBJ1-5
d_call: -
v_call: TRBV28
cdr3_aa: CASSPFPPGSNQPQHF

j_call: TRBJ2-7
d_call: TRBD1
v_call: TRBV14
cdr3_aa: CATGTGGYEQYF

j_call: TRBJ1-6
d_call: -
v_call: TRBV4-1
cdr3_aa: CASSSNPGIRDSPLHF

j_call: TRBJ2-3
d_call: TRBD2
v_call: TRBV27
cdr3_aa: CASSLRGLPTDTQYF

j_call: TRBJ2-1
d_call: TRBD2
v_call: TRBV11-1
cdr3_aa: CASSSLAGGRNEQFF

j_call: TRBJ1-1
d_call: -
v_call: TRBV28
cdr3_aa: CASSLIRARIQSTEAFF

j_call: TRBJ2-1
d_call: -
v_call: TRBV11-1
cdr3_aa: CASSLSGTNYNEQFF

j_call: TRBJ2-7
d_call: TRBD2
v_call: TRBV4-1
cdr3_aa: CASSRLGKGTSGRVVGVRQYF

j_call: TRBJ2-1
d_call: TRBD2
v_call: TRBV24-1
cdr3_aa: CATSVPSGNDEQFF

j_call: TRBJ1-4
d_call: TRBD1
v_call: TRBV5-1
cdr3_aa: CASSFTTQGARDEKLFF

j_call: TRBJ2-7
d_call: -
v_call: TRBV6-1
cdr3_aa: CASSDIQGTYEQYF

j_call: TRBJ2-1
d_call: -
v_call: TRBV21-1
cdr3_aa: CASSTPGLYNEQFF

j_call: TRBJ1-1
d_call: -
v_call: TRBV19
cdr3_aa: CASSIGAGTEAFF

j_call: TRBJ2-7
d_call: -
v_call: TRBV11-3
cdr3_aa: CASSLPTAGEQYF

j_call: TRBJ2-1
d_call: -
v_call: TRBV3-1/TRBV3-2
cdr3_aa: CASSHPQAGARGEQFF

j_call: TRBJ1-4
d_call: -
v_call: TRBV10-2
cdr3_aa: CASSEKDRYNEKLFF

j_call: TRBJ1-1
d_call: -
v_call: TRBV2
cdr3_aa: CASRRQAEAFF

j_call: TRBJ2-7
d_call: -
v_call: TRBV6-6
cdr3_aa: CATGPLQYGEQYF

j_call: TRBJ2-2
d_call: -
v_call: TRBV20-1
cdr3_aa: CSATGSGELFF

j_call: TRBJ2-7
d_call: -
v_call: TRBV1
cdr3_aa: CTSSPQQGSHEQYF

j_call: TRBJ2-1
d_call: TRBD2
v_call: TRBV19
cdr3_aa: CASRPAGRPYNEQFF